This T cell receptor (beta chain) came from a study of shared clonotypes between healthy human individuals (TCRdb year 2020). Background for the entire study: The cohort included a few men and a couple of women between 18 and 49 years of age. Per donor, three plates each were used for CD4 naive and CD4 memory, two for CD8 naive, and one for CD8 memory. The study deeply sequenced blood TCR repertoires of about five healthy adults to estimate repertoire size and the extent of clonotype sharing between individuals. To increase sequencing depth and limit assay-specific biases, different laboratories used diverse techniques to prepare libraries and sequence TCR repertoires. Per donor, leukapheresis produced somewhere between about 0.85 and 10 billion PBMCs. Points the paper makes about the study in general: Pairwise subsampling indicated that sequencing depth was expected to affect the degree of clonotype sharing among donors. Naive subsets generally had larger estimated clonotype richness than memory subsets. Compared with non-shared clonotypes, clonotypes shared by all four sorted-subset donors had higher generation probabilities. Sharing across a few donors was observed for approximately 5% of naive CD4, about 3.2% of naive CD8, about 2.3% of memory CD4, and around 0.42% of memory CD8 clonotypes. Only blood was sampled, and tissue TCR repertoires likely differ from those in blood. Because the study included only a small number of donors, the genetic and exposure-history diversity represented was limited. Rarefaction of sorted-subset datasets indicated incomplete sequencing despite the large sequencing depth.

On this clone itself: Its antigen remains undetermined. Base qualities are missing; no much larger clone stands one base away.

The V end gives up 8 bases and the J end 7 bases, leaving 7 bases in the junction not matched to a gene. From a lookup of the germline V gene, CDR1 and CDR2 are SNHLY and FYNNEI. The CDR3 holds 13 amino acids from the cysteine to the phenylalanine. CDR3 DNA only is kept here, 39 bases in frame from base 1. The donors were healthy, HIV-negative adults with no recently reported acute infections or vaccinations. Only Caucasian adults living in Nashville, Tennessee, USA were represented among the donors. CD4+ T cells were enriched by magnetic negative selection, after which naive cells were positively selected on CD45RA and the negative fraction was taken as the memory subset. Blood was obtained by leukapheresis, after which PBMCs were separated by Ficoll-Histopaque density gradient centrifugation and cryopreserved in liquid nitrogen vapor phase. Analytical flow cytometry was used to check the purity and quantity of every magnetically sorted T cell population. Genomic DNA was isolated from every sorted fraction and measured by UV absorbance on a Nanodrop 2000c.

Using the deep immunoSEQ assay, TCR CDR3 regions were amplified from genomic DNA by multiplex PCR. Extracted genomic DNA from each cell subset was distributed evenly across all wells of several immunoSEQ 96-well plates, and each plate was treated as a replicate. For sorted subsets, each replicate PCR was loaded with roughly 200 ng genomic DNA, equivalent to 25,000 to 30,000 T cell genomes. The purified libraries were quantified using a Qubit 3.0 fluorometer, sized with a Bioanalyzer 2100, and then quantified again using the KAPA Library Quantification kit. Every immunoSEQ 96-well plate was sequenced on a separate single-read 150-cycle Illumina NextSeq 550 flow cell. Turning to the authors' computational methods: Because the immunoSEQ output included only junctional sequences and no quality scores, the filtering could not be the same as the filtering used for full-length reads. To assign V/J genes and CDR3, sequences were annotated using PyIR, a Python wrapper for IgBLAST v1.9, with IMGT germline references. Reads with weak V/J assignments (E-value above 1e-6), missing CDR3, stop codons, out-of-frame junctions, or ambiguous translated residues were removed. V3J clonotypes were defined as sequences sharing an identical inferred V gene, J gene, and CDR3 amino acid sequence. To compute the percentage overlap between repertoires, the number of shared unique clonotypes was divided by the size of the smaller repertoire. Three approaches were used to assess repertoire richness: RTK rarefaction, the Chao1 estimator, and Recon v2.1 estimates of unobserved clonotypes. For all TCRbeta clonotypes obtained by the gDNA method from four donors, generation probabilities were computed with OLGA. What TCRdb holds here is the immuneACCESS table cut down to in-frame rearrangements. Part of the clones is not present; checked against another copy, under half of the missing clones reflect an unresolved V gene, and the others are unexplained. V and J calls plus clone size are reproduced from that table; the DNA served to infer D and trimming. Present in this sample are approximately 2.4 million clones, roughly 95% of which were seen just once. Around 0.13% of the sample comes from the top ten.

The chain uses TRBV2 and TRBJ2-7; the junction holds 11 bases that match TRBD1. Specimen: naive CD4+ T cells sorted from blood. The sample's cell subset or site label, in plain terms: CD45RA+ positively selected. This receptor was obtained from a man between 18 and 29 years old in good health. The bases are TGTGCCAGCGGAGGGACAGGGGGGCGAGAGCAGTACTTC. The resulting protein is CASGGTGGREQYF.